This T cell receptor beta chain came from a study of CD8+CD57+ T cells in acquired aplastic anemia. Across the whole study: DNA recovered from sorted CD4+ and CD8+ cells had a mean of approximately 3.4 ug. Average CD4+ read depth in healthy donors was about 10.8 million reads. Whole-study results and caveats: Roughly 30 CD8+ CDR3 sequences occurred in both the patients and the controls.

Genomic DNA acted as the template from which TCR beta VDJ combination and CDR3 sequence profiling were carried out. In TCRdb, the reads were re-called with MiXCR into one record per CDR3 protein. The sample holds about 180,000 distinct CDR3 sequences, approximately 49% seen once. The CDR3 covers 12 residues. The V gene lost 6 bases and the J gene lost 0 bases, with 8 bases spanning the gap. Germline CDR1 DFQATT, CDR2 SNEGSKA (reference sequence). This clonotype was counted ten times or more. Its antigen is undetermined. The clonotype comes from a human donor in good health. The specimen sequenced was sorted CD4+, CD8+, or CD8+CD57+ T cells (not recorded which) from PBMCs. This rearrangement joins TRBV20-1 to TRBJ2-5; D is undetermined. The CDR3 coding sequence is TGCAGTGCAATTCCGGACCAAGAGACCCAGTACTTC. This encodes CSAIPDQETQYF.